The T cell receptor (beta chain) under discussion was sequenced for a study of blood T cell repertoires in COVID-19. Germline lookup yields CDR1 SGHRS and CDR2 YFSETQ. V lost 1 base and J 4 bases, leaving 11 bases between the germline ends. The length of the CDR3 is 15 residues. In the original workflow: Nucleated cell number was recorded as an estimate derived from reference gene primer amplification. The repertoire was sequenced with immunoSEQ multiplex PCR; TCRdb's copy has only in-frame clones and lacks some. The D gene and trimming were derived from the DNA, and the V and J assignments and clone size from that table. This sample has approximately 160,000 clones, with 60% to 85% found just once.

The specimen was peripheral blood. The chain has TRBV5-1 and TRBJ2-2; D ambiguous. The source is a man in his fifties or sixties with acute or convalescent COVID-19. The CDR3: CASSLQVSSTGELFF. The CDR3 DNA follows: TGCGCCAGCAGCTTGCAGGTGTCGAGCACCGGGGAGCTGTTTTTT.